This entry is about one T cell receptor beta chain. Its specificity is not known. This record comes from a study of shared clonotypes between healthy human individuals. Study-wide findings and caveats: Generation probabilities were higher for clonotypes shared across all four sorted-subset donors than for unshared ones.

For sorted subsets, approximately 0.2 ug DNA per replicate equaled about 31,000 T cell genomes. Original processing notes: ImmunoSEQ output lacked quality scores and full-length reads, limiting matched filtering. Assay: immunoSEQ multiplex PCR; the TCRdb copy retains only in-frame clones and omits some. V, J and clone size are taken as reported in that table, and D and trimming were inferred from the DNA itself. The sample carries about 1 million clones, approximately 70% recorded once. Donors comprised healthy HIV-negative adults lacking recent acute infections or vaccinations. CDR3 length: 14 residues. Germline lookup yields CDR1 MNHNS and CDR2 SASEGT. V gave up 6 bases and J gave up 7 bases; unmatched junction bases: 8.

The sample comprised memory CD4+ T cells sorted from blood. Subset given: CD45RA-negative fraction. This TCR was sampled from a young man in good health. This chain links TRBV6-1 with TRBJ2-1, with 8 bases identical to TRBD1. CDR3 sequence: CASRAGTGKNEQFF. CDR3 bases: TGTGCCAGCAGGGCCGGGACAGGCAAAAATGAGCAGTTCTTC.